This is a list of T cell receptor beta chains from one sample in a study of cytomegalovirus exposure and HLA in healthy donors. This table comes from immunoSEQ multiplex PCR, and its TCRdb copy is limited to in-frame clones, with some not included. Of around 58,000 clones in the sample, roughly 70% were seen once. Sample: PBMCs. All receptors come from a man aged 35 to 55 in good health and CMV-seropositive. The CDR3 runs from the conserved cysteine through the conserved F or W. D genes are given only for firm matches. Not all rows give a size; the values are once, few, many and, for expanded clones, a class.

V	size	D	J	DNA	CDR3
TRBV10-3	few	.	TRBJ2-7	TGTGCCATCAGTGAGGACAGCAACGAGCAGTACTTC	CAISEDSNEQYF
TRBV29-1	.	.	TRBJ2-7	TGCAGCGTTAATCCGCGGGGCTCCTACGAGCAGTACTTC	CSVNPRGSYEQYF
TRBV6-6	once	.	TRBJ2-3	TGTGCCAGCAGCCCGGTCGTTTCTAGCACAGATACGCAGTATTTT	CASSPVVSSTDTQYF
TRBV2	.	.	TRBJ1-1	TGTGCCAGCATCAAAACGGGGGATACTGAAGCTTTCTTT	CASIKTGDTEAFF
TRBV4-1	few	.	TRBJ2-3	TGCGCCAGCAGAGGGGCGAGCCGCACAGATACGCAGTATTTT	CASRGASRTDTQYF
TRBV15	.	.	TRBJ2-7	TGTGCCACCAGCAGATTTGTCACTAGCTACGAGCAGTACTTC	CATSRFVTSYEQYF
TRBV9	.	.	TRBJ2-2	TGTGCCAGCAGCGTACAGGGATTCACCGGGGAGCTGTTTTTT	CASSVQGFTGELFF
TRBV30	.	TRBD1	TRBJ1-6	TGTGCCTGGCTACAGGGGAATAATTCACCCCTCCACTTT	CAWLQGNNSPLHF
TRBV6-5	.	.	TRBJ2-5	TGTGCCAGCAGTTACTCTCCGGGATTCAGGGAGACCCAGTACTTC	CASSYSPGFRETQYF
TRBV6-1	.	TRBD2	TRBJ2-4	TGTGCCAGCACCCTAGCGGGGGGGCTCGGTAACATTCAGTACTTC	CASTLAGGLGNIQYF
TRBV7-9	.	TRBD2	TRBJ2-5	TGTGCCAGCAGCCGGGGACTAGCGGGGGGAGGAGAGACCCAGTACTTC	CASSRGLAGGGETQYF
TRBV19	.	.	TRBJ1-5	TGTGCCAGTAGTAACAGGAATCAGCCCCAGCATTTT	CASSNRNQPQHF
TRBV6-1	few	.	TRBJ1-5	TGTGCCAGCAGTGGGTCCGGACTGAGGGAGCAGCCCCAGCATTTT	CASSGSGLREQPQHF
TRBV6-5	few	.	TRBJ2-6	TGTGCCAGCAGTACGACAGCTGGGGCCAACGTCCTGACTTTC	CASSTTAGANVLTF
TRBV27	few	.	TRBJ2-1	TGTGCCAGCAGTCCCACGAGTCCCTACAATGAGCAGTTCTTC	CASSPTSPYNEQFF
TRBV2	.	TRBD1	TRBJ1-2	TGTGCCAGCGGGACAGGGGGTAGTCCGCCCCTTGGCTACACCTTC	CASGTGGSPPLGYTF
TRBV5-1	.	.	TRBJ2-5	TGCGCCAGCAGCCCGGTTCGATCCGCCCAAGAGACCCAGTACTTC	CASSPVRSAQETQYF
TRBV5-1	.	TRBD2	TRBJ2-1	TGCGCCAGCAGCTTGTCTAGCGGGGGGGGGAATGAGCAGTTCTTC	CASSLSSGGGNEQFF
TRBV7-3	.	TRBD2	TRBJ2-5	TGTGCCAGCAGCTCAGGCACTAGCGGGGGGTACCGGGTGGAGACCCAGTACTTC	CASSSGTSGGYRVETQYF
TRBV2	few	.	TRBJ1-4	TGTGCCAGCGGGCTTGGGCCTAATGAAAAACTGTTTTTT	CASGLGPNEKLFF